One and the same sample provided the 7 T cell receptor beta chains below, sequenced in a study of blood T cell repertoires in COVID-19. Measured with immunoSEQ multiplex PCR; TCRdb has only the in-frame clones, and not every one. Counted here are 45,000 to 55,000 clones, 90% occurring once; the ten biggest clones make up 7.5% to 9.5%. Sample: peripheral blood. Source of these receptors: a woman between 40 and 55 years old with active COVID-19.

This chain uses TRBV30 with TRBJ2-1; 9 nucleotides match TRBD2. The CDR3 has 14 amino acids. Germline CDR1 is GTSNPN and CDR2 is SVGIG (reference sequence). V lost 4 bases and J lost 2; bases outside the gene matches: 3. CDR3 amino acids: CAWKERGAYNEQFF. The DNA of the CDR3 is TGTGCCTGGAAGGAGCGGGGGGCCTACAATGAGCAGTTCTTC. Combining the CDR3 with reference TRBV30 and TRBJ2-1 gives the whole variable domain SQTIHQWPATLVQPVGSPLSLECTVEGTSNPNLYWYRQAAGRGLQLLFYSVGIGQISSEVPQNLSASRPQDRQFILSSKKLLLSDSGFYLCAWKERGAYNEQFFGPGTRLTVL.

V gene TRBV10-3 combines with J gene TRBJ1-2, with D possibly matching TRBD1 (6 bases). The CDR3 spans 14 residues. Per germline, CDR1 ENHRY and CDR2 SYGVKD. V was clipped by 6 bases and J by 8 bases, with 19 bases between them. The CDR3 coding sequence is TGTGCCATCAGCGAGGGACACCGGACGAGAGGCTACACCTTC. It specifies CAISEGHRTRGYTF.

This chain connects TRBV18 to TRBJ1-2; 7 bases are shared with TRBD1. Trimming cost V 5 bases and J 2 bases; bases outside gene matches: 11. Germline CDR1 is KGHSH and CDR2 is LQKENI. The CDR3 has 16 amino acids. Here the CDR3 DNA reads TGTGCCAGCTCAGAAGGCCGGGACAGACAGAACTATGGCTACACCTTC. Its translation: CASSEGRDRQNYGYTF.

The V and J genes are TRBV30 and TRBJ1-2; D may be TRBD1 (5 bases). The CDR3 has 13 amino acids. V was pared by 2 bases and J by 1 base, with 8 bases between. Germline loops: CDR1 GTSNPN, CDR2 SVGIG (reference sequence). In DNA form, the CDR3 reads TGTGCCTGGAGTATACAGGTTAACTATGGCTACACCTTC. Protein product: CAWSIQVNYGYTF.

The V and J genes are TRBV5-4 and TRBJ1-2; D possibly corresponds to TRBD1 (5 bases). Trimming removed 0 bases from V and 5 bases from J, with 14 bases in between. Germline V gives CDR1 SGHNT, CDR2 YYREEE (reference sequence). This CDR3 has 15 amino acids. In DNA, the CDR3 is TGTGCCAGCAGCTTGGAGACAGCGACGCCGTATGGCTACACCTTC. Translating gives CASSLETATPYGYTF.

The V call is TRBV28, the J call TRBJ1-6; the D is unclear. CDR1 is MDHEN, CDR2 SYDVKM, per germline. There are 14 residues in the CDR3. V was clipped by 3 bases and J by 9 bases, with 12 bases between them. The CDR3 DNA reads as TGTGCCAGCAGTTTGGGTCTCACGGGTTCACCCCTCCACTTT. This codes for CASSLGLTGSPLHF.

The J gene is TRBJ2-5, the V gene TRBV7-2; D remains ambiguous. V was cut by 0 bases and J by 0 bases, with 5 bases left in between. Germline V lookup: CDR1 SGHTA, CDR2 FQGNSA. This CDR3 is built from 14 residues. The DNA of the CDR3 is TGTGCCAGCAGCTTAGCCCCCAACCAAGAGACCCAGTACTTC. Translating it yields CASSLAPNQETQYF.